Shown below are 8 T cell receptor beta chains from a single sample sequenced in a study of CD8 T cells in ankylosing spondylitis. In TCRdb, the 5' RACE reads were re-called with MiXCR into one record per CDR3 protein. The sample shows roughly 240,000 distinct CDR3 sequences, over 30% of them seen only once. The material sequenced was blood, either unsorted or a sorted T cell fraction (not recorded which). These receptors came from a male donor with ankylosing spondylitis or in good health (not recorded which).

As concerns this clonotype: The junction shows a germline mismatch at one end, possibly a read error. The chain uses TRBV7-8 and TRBJ2-1; D might be TRBD1 (6 bases). The CDR3 runs 13 residues. Germline V gene lookup returns CDR1 SGHVS and CDR2 FQNEAQ. The CDR3 DNA is TGTGCCAGCAGTTTAGTGGGTACGGGACATAAGTTCTTC. Translation: CASSLVGTGHKFF.

The chain couples TRBV11-2 to TRBJ1-1; D is unresolved. The CDR3 runs 13 residues. CDR1 and CDR2 from the germline V gene are SGHAT and FQNNGV. Deletions cut 2 bases from V and 0 bases from J, with 4 bases between. The CDR3 coding sequence is TGTGCCAGCAGCTTACTCCTGAACACTGAAGCTTTCTTT. Translated: CASSLLLNTEAFF. Full variable domain (rest looked up from reference TRBV11-2 and TRBJ1-1): EAGVAQSPRYKIIEKRQSVAFWCNPISGHATLYWYQQILGQGPKLLIQFQNNGVVDDSQLPKDRFSAERLKGVDSTLKIQPAKLEDSAVYLCASSLLLNTEAFFGQGTRLTVV.

This clonotype was observed a handful of times. V is TRBV20-1 and J is TRBJ2-7; 10 nucleotides agree with TRBD2. V lost 6 bases, J lost 3 bases, and 8 bases stayed unmatched. CDR1 DFQATT and CDR2 SNEGSKA come from the germline V gene (reference sequence). The CDR3 spans 14 residues. For the CDR3, the DNA is TGCAGTGCAGAGACTAGCGGGCCTCTCTACGAGCAGTACTTC. This translates into CSAETSGPLYEQYF.

The V and J genes are TRBV28 and TRBJ2-7; 11 nucleotides match TRBD2. Germline V gives CDR1 MDHEN, CDR2 SYDVKM. There are 16 residues in the CDR3. Trimming removed 3 bases from V and 3 bases from J; junction bases left unmatched: 7. CDR3 DNA: TGTGCCAGCAGTTTCGCTAGCGGGGGGACGGTCTACGAGCAGTACTTC. Translated, it gives CASSFASGGTVYEQYF.

This clonotype was seen only a few times. The chain couples TRBV7-8 to TRBJ2-7; D is perhaps TRBD1 (5 bases). V gave up 2 bases and J gave up 2 bases, with 10 bases separating them. From germline, CDR1 is SGHVS and CDR2 FQNEAQ. The CDR3 runs to 14 residues. The CDR3 DNA sequence: TGTGCCAGCAGCTTACGAGACAGCCCCTACGAGCAGTACTTC. Translated, it gives CASSLRDSPYEQYF.

In this sample, this clonotype turned up many times. V is TRBV6-4 and J is TRBJ2-3; D remains unclear. There are 13 residues in the CDR3. Trimming removed 0 bases at V and 2 bases at J, with 3 bases between. The germline V gene encodes CDR1 MRHNA and CDR2 SNTAGT. CDR3 DNA: TGTGCCAGCAGTGACTCCCCCACAGATACGCAGTATTTT. Protein sequence: CASSDSPTDTQYF.

The genes are TRBV20-1 and TRBJ2-3; D is possibly TRBD2 (5 bases). CDR3 size: 14 residues. Looked up from germline, CDR1 is DFQATT and CDR2 is SNEGSKA (reference sequence). The germline V and J ends were trimmed by 3 bases and 7 bases, with 17 bases remaining between them. This CDR3 is CSASGEGKAYTQYF. The DNA of the CDR3 is TGCAGTGCTAGCGGGGAAGGGAAGGCCTATACGCAGTATTTT.

This clonotype was seen a few times. V usage is TRBV20-1 and J usage is TRBJ1-4; possibly TRBD1 for D (6 bases). The germline CDR1 and CDR2 sequences are DFQATT and SNEGSKA (reference sequence). This CDR3 spans 13 amino acids. Trimming cost V 1 base and J 10 bases, with 13 bases left between them. For the CDR3, the DNA is TGCAGTGCTAGAGGGGGGGCACTCTCAAAACTGTTTTTT. Translating it yields CSARGGALSKLFF.